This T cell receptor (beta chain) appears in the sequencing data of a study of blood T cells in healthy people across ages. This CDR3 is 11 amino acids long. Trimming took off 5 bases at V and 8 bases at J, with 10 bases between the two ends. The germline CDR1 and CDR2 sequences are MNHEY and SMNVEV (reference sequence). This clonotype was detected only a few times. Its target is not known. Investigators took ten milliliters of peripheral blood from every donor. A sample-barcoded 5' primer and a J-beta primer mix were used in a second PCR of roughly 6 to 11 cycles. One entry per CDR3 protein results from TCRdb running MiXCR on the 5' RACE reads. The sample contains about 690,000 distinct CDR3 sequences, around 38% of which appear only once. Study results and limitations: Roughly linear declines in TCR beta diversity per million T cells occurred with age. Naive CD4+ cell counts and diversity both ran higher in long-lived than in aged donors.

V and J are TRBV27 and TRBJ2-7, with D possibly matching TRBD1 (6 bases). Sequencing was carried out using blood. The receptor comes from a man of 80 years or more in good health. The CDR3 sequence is CASSVRGKQYF. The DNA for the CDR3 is TGTGCCAGCAGTGTCAGGGGAAAGCAGTACTTC.